These 30 T cell receptor beta chains were all obtained from the same sample, sequenced in a study of somatic mutations in cytotoxic T cells in rheumatoid arthritis (dated by TCRdb to 2015 to 2018). Library construction relied on the immunoSEQ multiplex PCR assay. TCRdb retrieved this table from immuneACCESS and kept in-frame rearrangements only. Not all clones are present; in checked studies, unresolved V genes account for under half, and no reason is known for the remainder. For this sample there are about 7,000 clones; 80% appear just once. 9.5% to 13% of the sample is in the top ten clones. Sequences were obtained from CD8+ T cells sorted from blood. The receptors come from an adult with rheumatoid arthritis.

This chain connects TRBV6-5 to TRBJ1-1; D gene uncertain. Germline V lookup: CDR1 MNHEY, CDR2 SVGAGI. This CDR3 has 14 amino acids. The V end lost 5 bases, the J end lost 1 base, and 11 bases lay between the germline ends. CDR3 loop: CASSRAGANTEAFF. The CDR3 nucleotides are TGTGCCAGCAGTCGTGCTGGTGCGAACACTGAAGCTTTCTTT.

The chain links TRBV5-4 to TRBJ1-1, with D uncertain. V shed 3 bases and J shed 1 base, with 16 bases lying between them. Germline CDR1 reads SGHNT; CDR2 reads YYREEE (reference sequence). The CDR3 runs 16 residues. CDR3 sequence reads: CASSWGTDGRNTEAFF. The CDR3 region has the DNA TGTGCCAGCAGCTGGGGAACCGACGGAAGGAACACTGAAGCTTTCTTT.

The chain links TRBV27 to TRBJ1-4; D unclear. V lost 5 bases and J 7 bases, leaving 17 bases between the germline ends. Germline assignment: CDR1 MNHEY and CDR2 SMNVEV (reference sequence). The CDR3 totals 15 residues. CDR3 sequence (DNA): TGTGCCAGCAGTAGAACAGCCGGGTGGGGTGAAAAACTGTTTTTT. Translation gives CASSRTAGWGEKLFF.

DNA for the CDR3: TGTGCCAGTAGTACACAGGGGTCTGAAGCTTTCTTT. Translated, it gives CASSTQGSEAFF. The rearrangement uses TRBV19 and TRBJ1-1; 7 bases line up with TRBD1. V dropped 4 bases and J dropped 6; count of bases not matched to a gene: 2. Germline CDR1 is LNHDA and CDR2 is SQIVND (reference sequence). There are 12 residues in the CDR3. Together with reference TRBV19 and TRBJ1-1, the CDR3 gives the full variable domain: DGGITQSPKYLFRKEGQNVTLSCEQNLNHDAMYWYRQDPGQGLRLIYYSQIVNDFQKGDIAEGYSVSREKKESFPLTVTSAQKNPTAFYLCASSTQGSEAFFGQGTRLTVV.

The rearrangement uses TRBV19 and TRBJ2-1; TRBD2 matches at 9 bases. The germline V gene has CDR1 LNHDA and CDR2 SQIVND (reference sequence). Trimming cost V 8 bases and J 4 bases; bases outside gene matches: 6. The CDR3 spans 14 residues. CDR3 protein: CASSRGGDYNEQFF. CDR3 bases: TGTGCCAGTTCGCGGGGGGGCGATTACAATGAGCAGTTCTTC.

This chain links TRBV4-1 with TRBJ1-2; 7 nucleotides align to TRBD1. The CDR3 runs to 16 residues. J was trimmed by 8 bases and V by 3 bases; bases with no gene match: 15. Germline V gives CDR1 MGHRA, CDR2 YSYEKL. The CDR3 DNA reads TGCGCCAGCAGCCAGATTTCACAGGGGCGTGGGCGCGGCTACACCTTC. Translated, it gives CASSQISQGRGRGYTF.

V usage is TRBV7-6 and J usage is TRBJ1-3; D ambiguous. This CDR3 is built from 18 residues. Trimming shortened V by 0 bases and J by 2 bases, and 17 bases separated the two germline ends. Germline V CDR1 and CDR2: SGHVS, FNYEAQ. The CDR3 DNA is TGTGCCAGCAGCTTAGCGGCATGGGCAGGAAAGGCTGGAAACACCATATATTTT. Residues: CASSLAAWAGKAGNTIYF.

The V call is TRBV10-3, the J call TRBJ1-5; unclear D gene. This CDR3 has 15 residues. CDR1 is ENHRY and CDR2 is SYGVKD in the germline V gene. V was shortened by 0 bases and J by 5 bases, with 11 bases between the two germline ends. CDR3 loop: CAISESFAVDQPQHF. The CDR3 DNA is TGTGCCATCAGTGAGTCGTTCGCAGTTGATCAGCCCCAGCATTTT.

V gene TRBV6-1 combines with J gene TRBJ2-5; 8 bases match TRBD2. With V trimmed by 0 bases and J by 1 base, 10 bases remained unmatched. Germline V gene data show CDR1 as MNHNS and CDR2 as SASEGT. The CDR3 extends over 18 amino acids. This CDR3 reads CASSEALRRGALQETQYF. CDR3 nucleotides: TGTGCCAGCAGTGAAGCGCTAAGGCGGGGGGCCCTCCAAGAGACCCAGTACTTC.

The chain joins TRBV19 to TRBJ1-2; TRBD1 aligns across 10 bases. The germline V gene has CDR1 LNHDA and CDR2 SQIVND (reference sequence). The CDR3 length is 11 residues. J gave up 14 bases and V 8 bases, and 8 bases lay outside the gene matches. Here the CDR3 reads CASGTTGGTTF. The DNA of the CDR3 is TGTGCCAGTGGCACGACAGGGGGCACGACCTTC. Together with reference TRBV19 and TRBJ1-2, the CDR3 gives the full variable domain: DGGITQSPKYLFRKEGQNVTLSCEQNLNHDAMYWYRQDPGQGLRLIYYSQIVNDFQKGDIAEGYSVSREKKESFPLTVTSAQKNPTAFYLCASGTTGGTTFGSGTRLTVV.

This clone appeared a few times. The CDR3 end shows no conserved phenylalanine or tryptophan, and so a read error is likely. It is unclear where the CDR3 begins or ends on the DNA, so no DNA is shown, and the CDR3 is as TCRdb lists it. V and J are TRBV19 and TRBJ1-6; the D call in the table, TRBD1, was not verified against the DNA. Termini included, the CDR3 measures 12 amino acids. From germline, CDR1 is LNHDA and CDR2 SQIVND (reference sequence). The CDR3 spells CASSIQGGRVAL.

The chain has TRBV5-4 and TRBJ1-2, with a possible D match to TRBD1 (5 bases). This CDR3 is 14 amino acids long. V shed 4 bases and J shed 2 bases, with 12 bases lying between them. The germline V gene has CDR1 SGHNT and CDR2 YYREEE (reference sequence). The CDR3 protein is CASSPPGRNYGYTF. The CDR3 DNA reads as TGTGCCAGCAGCCCCCCGGGACGGAACTATGGCTACACCTTC.

The rearrangement joins TRBV27 to TRBJ2-7, with TRBD1 matching over 7 bases. Trimming at V came to 5 bases and at J to 1 base, leaving 5 bases not matched to a gene. Germline CDR1 and CDR2: MNHEY and SMNVEV (reference sequence). CDR3 size: 14 residues. CDR3 nucleotides: TGTGCCAGCAGTACAGGACAGGAGTCCTACGAGCAGTACTTC. Encoded protein: CASSTGQESYEQYF.

CDR3 coding DNA: TGTGCTAGTGGTTTGGGTGGACAGGGTAAATCCTACGAGCAGTACGTC. Protein sequence: CASGLGGQGKSYEQYV. The chain carries TRBV12-5 and TRBJ2-7; 8 positions agree with TRBD1. CDR3 size: 16 residues. CDR1 is LGHNT, CDR2 FRNRAP, per germline. V lost 1 base to trimming and J lost 1 base; unmatched junction nucleotides: 6.

The chain joins TRBV6-6 to TRBJ2-3; D assignment may be TRBD1 or TRBD2 (5 bases each). Trimming removed 6 bases at V and 1 base at J, with 11 bases between. The germline CDR1 and CDR2 sequences are MNHNY and SVGAGI (reference sequence). The length of the CDR3 is 14 residues. The CDR3 protein is CASSTGPRTDTQYF. For the CDR3, the DNA is TGTGCCAGCAGCACGGGACCGCGCACAGATACGCAGTATTTT.

The chain has TRBV28 and TRBJ1-2, with 8 positions matching TRBD1. J gave up 7 bases and V 5 bases, and 15 bases lay outside the gene matches. Germline CDR1 MDHEN, CDR2 SYDVKM. This CDR3 has 16 amino acids. The CDR3 loop is CASSTLGQGLSFGYTF. DNA of the CDR3: TGTGCCAGCAGTACCCTCGGACAGGGACTCTCCTTTGGCTACACCTTC.

This rearrangement joins TRBV7-8 to TRBJ2-5; no firm D call. Germline V CDR1 and CDR2: SGHVS, FQNEAQ. V lost 2 bases to trimming and J lost 4 bases, with 11 bases between them. CDR3 length: 14 residues. In DNA form, the CDR3 reads TGTGCCAGCAGCTTAAATCTTCGTGGAGAGACCCAGTACTTC. It specifies CASSLNLRGETQYF.

The J gene is TRBJ1-3, the V gene TRBV7-2, with TRBD1 matching over 8 bases. Germline assignment: CDR1 SGHTA and CDR2 FQGNSA. CDR3 length: 15 amino acids. Trimming cost V 3 bases and J 3 bases; bases outside gene matches: 4. This chain's CDR3 is CASSFQQGGGNTIYF. The CDR3 DNA is TGTGCCAGCAGCTTCCAACAGGGGGGTGGAAACACCATATATTTT.

V gene TRBV19 combines with J gene TRBJ2-1; TRBD2 matches 9 bases. Per germline, CDR1 LNHDA and CDR2 SQIVND (reference sequence). V lost 2 bases and J lost 5; bases outside the gene matches: 4. CDR3 size: 15 residues. The CDR3 spells CASSIQAGGHNEQFF. The CDR3 DNA reads as TGTGCCAGTAGTATACAAGCGGGGGGACACAATGAGCAGTTCTTC.

This clone was picked up one time. The V and J genes are TRBV7-6 and TRBJ2-5; no clear D gene. V was shortened by 3 bases and J by 1 base, with 0 bases between the two germline ends. The CDR3 extends over 11 amino acids. Germline assignment: CDR1 SGHVS and CDR2 FNYEAQ. CDR3 residues: CASSFQETQYF. The CDR3 DNA reads as TGTGCCAGCAGCTTCCAAGAGACCCAGTACTTC.

The rearrangement joins TRBV4-3 to TRBJ1-2; 7 bases match TRBD1. The CDR3 is 16 residues long. V gave up 0 bases and J gave up 8 bases; unmatched junction bases: 12. CDR1 LGHNA and CDR2 YSLEER come from the germline V gene. DNA for the CDR3: TGCGCCAGCAGCCAAGACACCTCCCTACAGGGGAACGGCTACACCTTC. Translating gives CASSQDTSLQGNGYTF.

The chain links TRBV7-2 to TRBJ2-2; 7 bases line up with TRBD1. Unmatched junction bases numbered 5, after V lost 0 bases and J lost 4 bases. The germline CDR1 and CDR2 sequences are SGHTA and FQGNSA. The CDR3 loop spans 16 amino acids. CDR3 sequence (DNA): TGTGCCAGCAGCTTAGCCCCGGGACAGAGCACCGGGGAGCTGTTTTTT. As protein: CASSLAPGQSTGELFF.

The V and J genes are TRBV4-1 and TRBJ2-2, with D tentatively TRBD2 (5 bases). V was pared by 0 bases and J by 4 bases, with 18 bases between. Germline values: CDR1 MGHRA, CDR2 YSYEKL. This CDR3 is 18 amino acids long. The CDR3 nucleotides are TGCGCCAGCAGCCAAGATCTCGCGGGTCGCACAACCACCGGGGAGCTGTTTTTT. This sequence encodes CASSQDLAGRTTTGELFF.

V and J are TRBV28 and TRBJ2-1; D unresolved. The V end was cut by 3 bases, the J end by 3 bases, with 9 bases between. CDR3 length: 14 amino acids. From germline, CDR1 is MDHEN and CDR2 SYDVKM. The CDR3 loop is CASSFGSNYNEQFF. The CDR3 region has the DNA TGTGCCAGCAGTTTCGGCAGTAACTACAATGAGCAGTTCTTC.

This clone qualifies as large. V and J are TRBV10-1 and TRBJ2-7; D is perhaps TRBD2 (5 bases). Between the trimmed V and J ends, which lost 3 bases and 2 bases, there was a span of 8 bases. Germline lookup yields CDR1 WNHNN and CDR2 SYGVQD (reference sequence). The CDR3 sequence is 13 residues long. The CDR3 loop reads CASSDGGTYEQYF. CDR3 nucleotide sequence: TGCGCCAGCAGTGACGGAGGCACCTACGAGCAGTACTTC.

The chain recombines TRBV5-1 with TRBJ2-7; possible D gene TRBD1, 8 bases. The V end lost 2 bases, the J end lost 6 bases, and 15 bases lay between the germline ends. The CDR3 sequence is 14 residues long. Per the germline V gene, CDR1 is SGHRS and CDR2 is YFSETQ. DNA for the CDR3: TGCGCCAGCAGCTTATACAGGGGGGGCGGCGAGCAGTACTTC. Translation gives CASSLYRGGGEQYF.

The count of this clone is one. The J gene is TRBJ1-2, the V gene TRBV19; no definite D call. V dropped 1 base and J dropped 0 bases, with 9 bases sitting between them. Per the germline V gene, CDR1 is LNHDA and CDR2 is SQIVND (reference sequence). The CDR3 covers 15 residues. The CDR3, as DNA: TGTGCCAGTAGTATAGGGAGGGCCCCTAACTATGGCTACACCTTC. Its translation is CASSIGRAPNYGYTF.

The chain links TRBV28 to TRBJ1-5, with D perhaps matching TRBD1 (5 bases). Trimming shortened V by 2 bases and J by 3 bases, and 14 bases separated the two germline ends. Germline CDR1 and CDR2: MDHEN and SYDVKM. The CDR3 is 16 residues long. The CDR3 reads CASSLGPGPHNQPQHF. DNA of the CDR3: TGTGCCAGCAGTTTAGGGCCGGGGCCCCACAATCAGCCCCAGCATTTT.

J is TRBJ1-2 and V is TRBV29-1, with TRBD1 matching over 9 bases. Trimming took 7 bases from V and 1 from J; bases not matched to a gene: 4. Looked up from germline, CDR1 is SQVTM and CDR2 is ANQGSEA. The CDR3 has 13 residues. The CDR3 region is CSAETGGNYGYTF. The CDR3 region has the DNA TGCAGCGCGGAGACAGGGGGTAACTATGGCTACACCTTC.

The chain is built from TRBV25-1 and TRBJ1-4, with D tentatively TRBD1 (5 bases). V was clipped by 8 bases and J by 5 bases, with 18 bases between them. CDR1 MGHDK and CDR2 SYGVNS come from the germline V gene. This CDR3 has 15 residues. The CDR3 nucleotides are TGTGCCAGCGGGATCGGGGCTGGGGAAAATGAAAAACTGTTTTTT. It is translated as CASGIGAGENEKLFF.